The 24 T cell receptor beta chains below come from one sample, sequenced in a study of PD-L1 blockade in urothelial cancer. TCRdb keeps only in-frame clones here, not all; method: immunoSEQ multiplex PCR. The sample has some 29,000 clones; about 90% are singletons. This specimen consisted of PBMCs, obtained around atezolizumab (anti-PD-L1) treatment. The receptors were sampled from a man aged 50 to 59 with urothelial cancer.

V usage is TRBV19 and J usage is TRBJ1-5; D may be TRBD1 (5 bases). Trimming removed 6 bases from V and 9 bases from J, with 18 bases in between. This CDR3 contains 14 residues. Germline-derived CDR1 and CDR2 are LNHDA and SQIVND (reference sequence). CDR3 sequence reads: CASRGLSLSRPQHF. The CDR3 DNA follows: TGTGCCAGTAGGGGGCTCAGCCTTAGTCGGCCCCAGCATTTT.

The CDR3 spells CASSDPGTSGTSSYNEQFF. In nucleotides, the CDR3 is TGTGCCAGCAGTGATCCAGGGACTAGCGGGACGAGCTCCTACAATGAGCAGTTCTTC. The V gene is TRBV2, the J gene TRBJ2-1, with 13 bases that match TRBD2. The CDR3 runs 19 residues. Germline CDR1 SNHLY, CDR2 FYNNEI. Unmatched junction bases numbered 8, after V lost 3 bases and J lost 0 bases.

The rearrangement links TRBV11-2 to TRBJ2-1, with TRBD2 identical over 9 bases. Germline CDR1 and CDR2: SGHAT and FQNNGV. The CDR3 extends over 18 amino acids. V lost 0 bases, J lost 2 bases, and 8 bases stayed unmatched. CDR3 nucleotides: TGTGCCAGCAGCTTAGAGGCGGGGGGGGCCCCCCCCTACAATGAGCAGTTCTTC. Its protein product is CASSLEAGGAPPYNEQFF.

V is TRBV2 and J is TRBJ2-2, with 8 bases lining up with TRBD2. This CDR3 spans 15 amino acids. Germline V gene data show CDR1 as SNHLY and CDR2 as FYNNEI. With 8 bases clipped from V and 1 base from J, the junction kept 6 bases outside the gene matches. The CDR3, as DNA: TGTGCCAGCTTTTACGGGGGGGGGAACACCGGGGAGCTGTTTTTT. The encoded protein is CASFYGGGNTGELFF.

V and J are TRBV2 and TRBJ1-5; 7 bases line up with TRBD1. Germline assignment: CDR1 SNHLY and CDR2 FYNNEI. J lost 0 bases, V lost 6 bases, and 11 bases had no gene match. The CDR3 is 17 residues long. The CDR3 reads CASSPGIGGTSNQPQHF. In DNA form, the CDR3 reads TGTGCCAGCAGCCCTGGGATAGGGGGCACTAGCAATCAGCCCCAGCATTTT.

This clone showed up just once. J is TRBJ2-7 and V is TRBV29-1; 7 bases are shared with TRBD1. This CDR3 region has 14 residues. Germline V lookup: CDR1 SQVTM, CDR2 ANQGSEA. The V gene end was trimmed by 4 bases and the J gene end by 0 bases; junction bases not matched to a gene: 6. Here the CDR3 DNA reads TGCAGCGTTGTTCGGGACAGAGGCTCCTACGAGCAGTACTTC. It translates to CSVVRDRGSYEQYF.

The chain is built from TRBV7-2 and TRBJ2-5, with 7 bases that match TRBD2. The length of the CDR3 is 15 residues. Per the germline V gene, CDR1 is SGHTA and CDR2 is FQGNSA. V lost 0 bases and J lost 5; bases outside the gene matches: 6. DNA of the CDR3: TGTGCCAGCAGCTTAGCGGCGGGAGTATTGGAGACCCAGTACTTC. Encoded protein: CASSLAAGVLETQYF. Looking up the rest from reference TRBV7-2 and TRBJ2-5 gives the full variable domain: GAGVSQSPSNKVTEKGKDVELRCDPISGHTALYWYRQSLGQGLEFLIYFQGNSAPDKSGLPSDRFSAERTGGSVSTLTIQRTQQEDSAVYLCASSLAAGVLETQYFGPGTRLLVL.

This clone was recorded a few times. This sequence joins TRBV5-4 and TRBJ2-5; 8 bases match TRBD2. Germline CDR1 is SGHNT and CDR2 is YYREEE (reference sequence). This CDR3 spans 15 amino acids. J lost 2 bases, V lost 3 bases, and 6 bases had no gene match. The CDR3 is CASSSGLVGQETQYF. DNA of the CDR3: TGTGCCAGCAGCTCGGGACTAGTCGGACAAGAGACCCAGTACTTC.

The chain is built from TRBV11-2 and TRBJ2-7; 9 positions agree with TRBD2. V shed 2 bases and J 3 bases; nucleotides not matched to a gene: 8. The CDR3 totals 16 residues. Germline CDR1 and CDR2: SGHAT and FQNNGV. The CDR3 DNA sequence: TGTGCCAGCAGCTTAACTGCGGGAGGGCCATTCTACGAGCAGTACTTC. It yields the protein CASSLTAGGPFYEQYF.

The V gene is TRBV10-3, the J gene TRBJ2-7, with TRBD2 as a possible D gene (6 bases). The ends were cut back, 0 bases at V and 2 bases at J, with 14 bases in the middle. The CDR3 runs 16 residues. The V gene's germline CDR1 is ENHRY and CDR2 SYGVKD. The CDR3 reads CAISESGRGKTYEQYF. The CDR3 DNA is TGTGCCATCAGTGAGTCGGGGCGGGGAAAAACCTACGAGCAGTACTTC.

The chain recombines TRBV5-1 with TRBJ2-5; the match to TRBD2 covers 14 bases. Per germline, CDR1 SGHRS and CDR2 YFSETQ. Unmatched junction bases numbered 8, after V lost 5 bases and J lost 5 bases. CDR3 length equals 16 residues. The CDR3 loop is CASRPTSGGVQETQYF. The DNA of the CDR3 is TGCGCCAGCAGGCCGACTAGCGGGGGGGTTCAGGAGACCCAGTACTTC.

The V call is TRBV19, the J call TRBJ2-1, with 11 bases identical to TRBD2. V dropped 2 bases and J dropped 3; count of bases not matched to a gene: 6. CDR3 length: 17 residues. Germline-derived CDR1 and CDR2 are LNHDA and SQIVND (reference sequence). The CDR3 nucleotides are TGTGCCAGTAGTATACCTTTAGCGGGGGGGTACTACAATGAGCAGTTCTTC. It encodes CASSIPLAGGYYNEQFF.

This chain uses TRBV6-1 with TRBJ2-5, with 9 bases fitting TRBD1. The CDR3 contains 17 residues. CDR1 is MNHNS and CDR2 is SASEGT in the germline V gene. Germline trimming cut 3 bases from V and 2 bases from J; bases unmatched to any gene: 10. The CDR3: CASSDLAQGAGQETQYF. In DNA, the CDR3 is TGTGCCAGCAGTGACTTAGCACAGGGGGCAGGACAAGAGACCCAGTACTTC.

This clone has a handful of counts. The CDR3 bases are TGTGCCAGCCATAGAGGGAACACTGAAGCTTTCTTT. Encoded protein: CASHRGNTEAFF. V usage is TRBV2 and J usage is TRBJ1-1; D not resolved. Per the germline V gene, CDR1 is SNHLY and CDR2 is FYNNEI. CDR3 size: 12 residues. Between the trimmed V and J ends, which lost 8 bases and 1 base, there was a span of 8 bases.

The chain is built from TRBV7-7 and TRBJ2-1; TRBD2 matches 10 bases. Germline assignment: CDR1 SSHAT and CDR2 FNYEAQ (reference sequence). The J segment lost 7 bases and the V segment lost 5 bases, leaving 11 bases of the junction unmatched. The CDR3 is made up of 16 amino acids. CDR3 residues: CASSRSSGSGLNEQFF. CDR3 sequence (DNA): TGTGCCAGCAGCAGATCTAGCGGGAGCGGGCTAAATGAGCAGTTCTTC.

The chain carries TRBV4-3 and TRBJ2-5; D is possibly TRBD2 (7 bases). Germline CDR1 is LGHNA and CDR2 is YSLEER. Trimming removed 4 bases at V and 5 bases at J, with 17 bases between. The CDR3 loop spans 15 amino acids. This chain's CDR3 is CASSPRGRERETQYF. CDR3 DNA: TGCGCCAGCAGCCCAAGGGGGAGGGAGCGGGAGACCCAGTACTTC.

V usage is TRBV19 and J usage is TRBJ2-3; 10 bases line up with TRBD2. This CDR3 spans 13 amino acids. Trimming removed 10 bases from V and 2 bases from J; junction bases left unmatched: 3. From germline, CDR1 is LNHDA and CDR2 SQIVND (reference sequence). The CDR3: CATGLAATDTQYF. CDR3 in DNA: TGTGCCACAGGACTAGCGGCCACAGATACGCAGTATTTT.

This clone has a single count. The J gene is TRBJ2-2, the V gene TRBV7-7; TRBD2 is a possible D gene (6 bases). The V gene's germline CDR1 is SSHAT and CDR2 FNYEAQ (reference sequence). V lost 6 bases and J 1 base, leaving 9 bases between the germline ends. The CDR3 is 14 amino acids. CDR3 protein: CASREGLNTGELFF. CDR3 bases: TGTGCCAGCAGGGAGGGACTGAACACCGGGGAGCTGTTTTTT.

The chain recombines TRBV11-3 with TRBJ1-1, with unresolved D. Trimming pared 4 bases from V and 1 base from J, leaving 10 bases between. The CDR3 extends over 14 amino acids. From germline, CDR1 is SGHNT and CDR2 YENEEA. CDR3 sequence (DNA): TGTGCCAGCAGCTCATCCCGGGGGAACACTGAAGCTTTCTTT. Translated, it gives CASSSSRGNTEAFF.

The chain has TRBV9 and TRBJ2-1; no clear D. V gave up 3 bases and J gave up 7 bases, with 8 bases separating them. There are 12 residues in the CDR3. The germline gives CDR1 SGDLS, CDR2 YYNGEE. DNA for the CDR3: TGTGCCAGCAGCGCGACTGGGAATGAGCAGTTCTTC. This gives the protein CASSATGNEQFF.

This chain joins TRBV27 and TRBJ1-1, with D uncertain. The V end lost 2 bases, the J end lost 2 bases, and 9 bases lay between the germline ends. Germline loops: CDR1 MNHEY, CDR2 SMNVEV (reference sequence). The length of the CDR3 is 14 residues. CDR3 region: CASSLAGRNTEAFF. The CDR3 DNA follows: TGTGCCAGCAGTTTAGCTGGGCGTAACACTGAAGCTTTCTTT.

The genes are TRBV6-1 and TRBJ1-1; the D is unclear. CDR1 MNHNS and CDR2 SASEGT come from the germline V gene. The CDR3 has 16 amino acids. V was shortened by 0 bases and J by 1 base, with 12 bases between the two germline ends. The CDR3 spells CASSEAPDLANTEAFF. CDR3 bases: TGTGCCAGCAGTGAAGCCCCTGATTTAGCGAACACTGAAGCTTTCTTT.

The chain links TRBV15 to TRBJ1-2, with 7 bases identical to TRBD1. The V gene's germline CDR1 is LNHNV and CDR2 YYDKDF (reference sequence). The CDR3 spans 13 residues. The ends lost 1 base at V and 8 bases at J; junction bases unmatched: 4. CDR3 sequence reads: CATSRVRGQGYTF. CDR3 nucleotides: TGTGCCACCAGCAGAGTGAGGGGGCAGGGCTACACCTTC.

The gene calls are TRBV9 and TRBJ1-2; 7 bases agree with TRBD1. J was trimmed by 4 bases and V by 3 bases; bases with no gene match: 6. Germline V gene sequence: CDR1 SGDLS, CDR2 YYNGEE. This CDR3 has 14 residues. Here the CDR3 reads CASSADREFYGYTF. The CDR3, as DNA: TGTGCCAGCAGCGCAGACAGGGAATTCTATGGCTACACCTTC.